These 21 T cell receptor beta chains were sequenced from one sample in a study of OX40 agonist ivuxolimab in advanced cancers. Some clones are missing from TCRdb's copy, which holds only in-frame ones; the method was immunoSEQ multiplex PCR. Of 150,000 to 180,000 clones in the sample, 94% were seen once. Sequenced material: CD4+ or CD8+ T cells sorted from blood, taken in a trial of the OX40 agonist ivuxolimab. These receptor sequences come from an adult with an advanced solid tumor such as melanoma, head and neck, liver or kidney cancer.

The chain joins TRBV18 to TRBJ1-2; 7 bases match TRBD1. The CDR3 runs to 13 residues. Per germline, CDR1 KGHSH and CDR2 LQKENI. After removal of 3 bases from V and 2 bases from J, the junction contained 0 bases not matched to a gene. This chain's CDR3 is CASSPTGNYGYTF. Written as DNA, the CDR3 is TGTGCCAGCTCACCGACAGGGAACTATGGCTACACCTTC.

This chain connects TRBV4-3 to TRBJ1-6; D gene uncertain. V was cut by 0 bases and J by 7 bases, with 7 bases left in between. This CDR3 is built from 14 residues. The germline V gene encodes CDR1 LGHNA and CDR2 YSLEER. CDR3 DNA: TGCGCCAGCAGCCAAGACAGGATCAATTCACCCCTCCACTTT. It translates to CASSQDRINSPLHF.

This sequence joins TRBV2 and TRBJ1-2; 8 nucleotides match TRBD1. This CDR3 contains 15 residues. With V trimmed by 6 bases and J by 2 bases, 8 bases remained unmatched. Germline V lookup: CDR1 SNHLY, CDR2 FYNNEI. The CDR3 spells CASSQATGANYGYTF. CDR3 nucleotide sequence: TGTGCCAGCAGCCAAGCGACAGGGGCCAACTATGGCTACACCTTC. The variable domain in full, with the rest retrieved from reference TRBV2 and TRBJ1-2, is EPEVTQTPSHQVTQMGQEVILRCVPISNHLYFYWYRQILGQKVEFLVSFYNNEISEKSEIFDDQFSVERPDGSNFTLKIRSTKLEDSAMYFCASSQATGANYGYTFGSGTRLTVV.

The genes are TRBV6-1 and TRBJ1-2; D is possibly TRBD1 (6 bases). The CDR3 consists of 13 residues. V was pared by 3 bases and J by 4 bases, with 9 bases between. Germline V gene lookup returns CDR1 MNHNS and CDR2 SASEGT. This CDR3 is CASSEGQGYGYTF. The CDR3, as DNA: TGTGCCAGCAGTGAGGGACAAGGCTATGGCTACACCTTC.

The CDR3 sequence: CASSTGLAGVGETQYF. In DNA form, the CDR3 reads TGTGCCAGCAGTACCGGACTAGCGGGAGTAGGAGAGACCCAGTACTTC. J is TRBJ2-5 and V is TRBV7-2, with 13 bases fitting TRBD2. Trimming cost V 6 bases and J 4 bases; bases outside gene matches: 8. CDR3 length equals 16 residues. The germline V gene has CDR1 SGHTA and CDR2 FQGNSA.

This sequence joins TRBV7-8 and TRBJ1-1; 7 bases align to TRBD1. CDR1 is SGHVS, CDR2 FQNEAQ, per germline. Trimming cost V 7 bases and J 7 bases; bases outside gene matches: 12. This CDR3 contains 14 residues. CDR3 nucleotides: TGTGCCAGCACCGACAGGGACACTACAAATGAAGCTTTCTTT. Its translation is CASTDRDTTNEAFF.

This clone has just one count. V and J are TRBV4-2 and TRBJ2-7; D possibly corresponds to TRBD2 (5 bases). V was pared by 0 bases and J by 2 bases, with 11 bases between. This CDR3 contains 15 residues. Germline CDR1 and CDR2: LGHNA and YNFKEQ. CDR3 nucleotides: TGTGCCAGCAGCCAAGAGCCTGGGAGAACCTACGAGCAGTACTTC. Translation: CASSQEPGRTYEQYF.

The V call is TRBV6-5, the J call TRBJ1-2; D is unresolved. CDR3 length: 13 amino acids. V was shortened by 5 bases and J by 2 bases, with 9 bases between the two germline ends. The germline V gene encodes CDR1 MNHEY and CDR2 SVGAGI. The CDR3, as DNA: TGTGCCAGCAGTATACGGTCCAACTATGGCTACACCTTC. It codes for CASSIRSNYGYTF.

The chain carries TRBV18 and TRBJ1-2; D possibly corresponds to TRBD1 (6 bases). The CDR3 sequence is 15 residues long. The germline CDR1 and CDR2 sequences are KGHSH and LQKENI. Trimming took off 5 bases at V and 6 bases at J, with 19 bases between the two ends. The CDR3 DNA sequence: TGTGCCAGCTCAGACAGCATAGGGGACAAGAATGGCTACACCTTC. It specifies CASSDSIGDKNGYTF.

This rearrangement joins TRBV15 to TRBJ1-2; D may be TRBD1 (6 bases). The CDR3 length is 13 residues. Germline V gives CDR1 LNHNV, CDR2 YYDKDF (reference sequence). V was pared by 10 bases and J by 3 bases, with 15 bases between. The CDR3 reads CAIARGADYGYTF. In DNA, the CDR3 is TGTGCCATCGCGCGGGGGGCTGACTATGGCTACACCTTC. Complete variable domain (other parts from reference TRBV15 and TRBJ1-2): DAMVIQNPRYQVTQFGKPVTLSCSQTLNHNVMYWYQQKSSQAPKLLFHYYDKDFNNEADTPDNFQSRRPNTSFCFLDIRSPGLGDTAMYLCAIARGADYGYTFGSGTRLTVV.

This sequence joins TRBV7-6 and TRBJ2-1; TRBD2 agrees at 9 bases. Germline V gene data show CDR1 as SGHVS and CDR2 as FNYEAQ. J gave up 1 base and V 5 bases, and 6 bases lay outside the gene matches. There are 16 residues in the CDR3. CDR3 region: CASSTLTSGSYNEQFF. The DNA for the CDR3 is TGTGCCAGCAGCACACTGACTAGCGGATCCTACAATGAGCAGTTCTTC.

J is TRBJ2-3 and V is TRBV7-2; 8 bases are shared with TRBD2. Trimming took 5 bases from V and 0 from J; bases not matched to a gene: 10. Germline V gene lookup returns CDR1 SGHTA and CDR2 FQGNSA. This CDR3 is 17 amino acids long. CDR3 sequence reads: CASSPRAGGPSTDTQYF. The CDR3 DNA is TGTGCCAGCAGCCCGCGGGCGGGGGGCCCTAGCACAGATACGCAGTATTTT.

This clone was found once. The chain links TRBV5-1 to TRBJ2-7; 10 bases match TRBD1. Germline CDR1 SGHRS, CDR2 YFSETQ. The CDR3 has 15 residues. V lost 1 base, J lost 2 bases, and 3 bases stayed unmatched. The DNA for the CDR3 is TGCGCCAGCAGCTTGACCGGGACAGGGGCCTACGAGCAGTACTTC. Translated: CASSLTGTGAYEQYF.

The genes are TRBV29-1 and TRBJ2-7; the match to TRBD2 covers 10 bases. The CDR3 is 16 residues long. Trimming cost V 3 bases and J 5 bases; bases outside gene matches: 13. The germline gives CDR1 SQVTM, CDR2 ANQGSEA. CDR3 coding DNA: TGCAGCGTTGATCTCGGGAAAGCGGGGGGGCACCACGAGCAGTACTTC. It is translated as CSVDLGKAGGHHEQYF.

V is TRBV6-6 and J is TRBJ1-4; 8 positions match TRBD1. The J segment lost 13 bases and the V segment lost 4 bases, leaving 5 bases of the junction unmatched. The CDR3 consists of 12 residues. Germline CDR1 reads MNHNY; CDR2 reads SVGAGI (reference sequence). CDR3 in amino acids: CASSSTGDGLFF. The DNA of the CDR3 is TGTGCCAGCAGTTCGACAGGGGACGGACTGTTTTTT.

V is TRBV27 and J is TRBJ2-2; D might be TRBD2 (5 bases). Trimming took off 3 bases at V and 0 bases at J, with 8 bases between the two ends. The CDR3 sequence is 15 residues long. Germline V gene sequence: CDR1 MNHEY, CDR2 SMNVEV (reference sequence). The CDR3 loop reads CASSFYGTNTGELFF. The CDR3 DNA sequence: TGTGCCAGCAGTTTTTACGGGACGAACACCGGGGAGCTGTTTTTT.

The chain employs TRBV23-1 and TRBJ2-5; 7 bases are a match to TRBD1. TRBV23-1 is noted as an ORF with a role that remains uncertain. The CDR3 is made up of 13 amino acids. V was clipped by 6 bases and J by 4 bases; unmatched bases: 5. The CDR3 DNA sequence: TGCGCCAGCAGCCTGCACAGGGGAGAGACCCAGTACTTC. Its translation is CASSLHRGETQYF.

This clone was seen a single time. V usage is TRBV10-3 and J usage is TRBJ2-5, with 13 bases lining up with TRBD2. The CDR3 is 15 amino acids. Germline trimming cut 3 bases from V and 4 bases from J; bases unmatched to any gene: 2. Germline lookup yields CDR1 ENHRY and CDR2 SYGVKD. CDR3 bases: TGTGCCATCAGTGAACTAGCGGGGGGGCCAGAGACCCAGTACTTC. Residues: CAISELAGGPETQYF.

The chain has TRBV12-5 and TRBJ1-5; 7 nucleotides match TRBD1. Germline loops: CDR1 LGHNT, CDR2 FRNRAP. V lost 4 bases, J lost 2 bases, and 5 bases stayed unmatched. This CDR3 has 15 residues. The CDR3 DNA follows: TGTGCTAGTGGTTCCCAGGGGGGAGGCAATCAGCCCCAGCATTTT. Its protein is CASGSQGGGNQPQHF.

This chain uses TRBV4-3 with TRBJ1-2, with TRBD1 matching over 7 bases. Germline V CDR1 and CDR2: LGHNA, YSLEER. This CDR3 comprises 17 residues. V gave up 0 bases and J gave up 2 bases; unmatched junction bases: 9. The CDR3 protein is CASSQDTGQARNYGYTF. CDR3 DNA: TGCGCCAGCAGCCAAGATACAGGACAGGCGAGGAACTATGGCTACACCTTC.

CDR3 protein: CASSSRTEAFF. In nucleotides, the CDR3 is TGTGCCAGCAGTTCTAGAACTGAAGCTTTCTTT. V gene TRBV6-5 combines with J gene TRBJ1-1, with no clear D. The CDR3 is 11 residues long. From germline, CDR1 is MNHEY and CDR2 SVGAGI. Between the trimmed V and J ends, which lost 4 bases and 5 bases, there was a span of 5 bases.